These 6 T cell receptor beta chains originate from one sample sequenced in a study of T cells after yellow fever vaccination. TCRdb redid the calling of the 5' RACE reads with MiXCR, one entry per CDR3 protein. Among 110,000 to 150,000 distinct CDR3 sequences listed, about 6.9% were seen once. This material consisted of CD4+ T cells sorted from PBMCs, taken 10 days after the yellow fever booster vaccination. The source of these receptors is a man aged 30 to 39 who received the YFV17D yellow fever vaccine.

This clonotype came up a few times. The chain joins TRBV27 to TRBJ2-7, with D perhaps being TRBD1 or TRBD2 (5 bases each). The CDR3 length is 13 residues. V was clipped by 5 bases and J by 2 bases, with 10 bases between them. Germline V lookup: CDR1 MNHEY, CDR2 SMNVEV (reference sequence). The CDR3 DNA is TGTGCCAGCAGTAACCGGGGCACCTACGAGCAGTACTTC. Amino acid sequence: CASSNRGTYEQYF.

The table lists this clonotype with many counts. The chain combines TRBV7-2 with TRBJ1-3; D not resolved. This CDR3 is 14 amino acids long. V lost 3 bases to trimming and J lost 2 bases, with 8 bases between them. CDR1 SGHTA and CDR2 FQGNSA come from the germline V gene. CDR3 nucleotide sequence: TGTGCCAGCAGCTTGAAAAGGGCTGGAAACACCATATATTTT. Protein sequence: CASSLKRAGNTIYF.

The V gene is TRBV12-3 or TRBV12-4, the J gene TRBJ2-7, with TRBD2 identical over 7 bases. V trimming: 6 bases; J trimming: 1 base; junction bases outside the gene matches: 6. The CDR3 has 14 amino acids. DNA for the CDR3: TGTGCCAGCAGGGCCCGGACTAGTTCCTACGAGCAGTACTTC. Encoded protein: CASRARTSSYEQYF.

This clonotype was counted ten times or more. The rearrangement uses TRBV10-3 and TRBJ1-2, with 7 bases fitting TRBD1. This CDR3 is 12 amino acids long. The germline gives CDR1 ENHRY, CDR2 SYGVKD. Trimming took 3 bases from V and 6 from J; bases not matched to a gene: 1. The CDR3 bases are TGTGCCATCAGTGACGACAGGGATGGCTACACCTTC. This codes for CAISDDRDGYTF.

A word on this clonotype: This sequence may be a read error, since a much larger clone differs from it by one base. This chain uses TRBV27 with TRBJ2-3; perhaps TRBD1 as D (6 bases). This CDR3 has 14 amino acids. The germline V and J ends were trimmed by 5 bases and 6 bases, with 15 bases remaining between them. Germline CDR1 reads MNHEY; CDR2 reads SMNVEV (reference sequence). The CDR3 here is CASSARGGEDTQYF. In DNA, the CDR3 is TGTGCCAGCAGTGCGAGAGGGGGTGAGGATACGCAGTATTTT.

This clonotype was picked up many times. This sequence joins TRBV5-5 and TRBJ2-3, with 9 bases aligning to TRBD2. With V trimmed by 0 bases and J by 1 base, 3 bases remained unmatched. This CDR3 comprises 16 residues. The germline V gene has CDR1 SGHKS and CDR2 YYEKEE (reference sequence). In nucleotides, the CDR3 is TGTGCCAGCAGCTTGGAGGGACTAGCTCGCACAGATACGCAGTATTTT. Protein: CASSLEGLARTDTQYF.